This is a list of T cell receptor beta chains from one sample in a study of radiotherapy plus CTLA-4 blockade in lung cancer. Generated by immunoSEQ multiplex PCR, the TCRdb table keeps only in-frame clones and is missing some. The sample includes around 110,000 clones, about four fifths of them seen just once. The sample consisted of peripheral blood, taken from a patient treated with radiotherapy plus ipilimumab. These receptors were collected from a human donor with non-small cell lung cancer that progressed on radiotherapy plus ipilimumab. Some clones in this sample may be carry-over from other donors' samples. CDR3s include the opening cysteine and the closing phenylalanine or tryptophan. The order of the fields is V gene, clone size, J gene, D gene, CDR3 protein, CDR3 DNA. The D gene is left open where the match is weak. Rows may omit the clone size; those that give it use once, few, many or a size class.

V: TRBV11-2; size: NA; J: TRBJ2-1; D: NA; CDR3: CASSLVGGSYNEQFF; DNA: TGTGCCAGCAGCTTAGTAGGGGGCTCCTACAATGAGCAGTTCTTC
V: TRBV19; size: NA; J: TRBJ1-2; D: TRBD1; CDR3: CASSRTGEALSGYTF; DNA: TGTGCCAGTAGTAGGACAGGGGAGGCCCTGTCAGGCTACACCTTC
V: TRBV7-5; size: once; J: TRBJ1-1; D: NA; CDR3: CVRSDPGDSAYYPNTEAFF; DNA: TGTGTCAGAAGCGACCCAGGCGACAGCGCCTACTACCCCAACACTGAAGCTTTCTTT
V: TRBV6-6; size: NA; J: TRBJ2-1; D: TRBD2; CDR3: CASSQGLAGGQNEQFF; DNA: TGTGCCAGCAGCCAAGGACTAGCGGGGGGGCAAAATGAGCAGTTCTTC
V: TRBV13; size: few; J: TRBJ2-4; D: NA; CDR3: CASSERLNIQYF; DNA: TGTGCCAGCAGTGAACGGCTAAACATTCAGTACTTC
V: TRBV7-2; size: few; J: TRBJ2-3; D: TRBD2; CDR3: CASSLLAGGRGDTQYF; DNA: TGTGCCAGCAGCCTCCTAGCGGGGGGGCGGGGAGATACGCAGTATTTT
V: TRBV7-3; size: NA; J: TRBJ1-2; D: TRBD1; CDR3: CASSLGQGYGYTF; DNA: TGTGCCAGCAGCTTAGGACAGGGCTATGGCTACACCTTC
V: TRBV6-1; size: NA; J: TRBJ2-7; D: NA; CDR3: CASSHQAGSPYEQYF; DNA: TGTGCCAGCAGTCATCAAGCCGGGTCTCCTTACGAGCAGTACTTC
V: TRBV19; size: NA; J: TRBJ2-3; D: TRBD2; CDR3: CASSIGSGGVLDTQYF; DNA: TGTGCCAGTAGTATAGGGAGCGGGGGGGTTTTAGATACGCAGTATTTT
V: TRBV7-2; size: medium-sized; J: TRBJ2-3; D: NA; CDR3: CASSLTGPLTDTQYF; DNA: TGTGCCAGCAGCTTAACGGGACCTCTCACAGATACGCAGTATTTT
V: TRBV15; size: NA; J: TRBJ2-7; D: NA; CDR3: CATSRDLWDTYEQYF; DNA: TGTGCCACCAGCAGAGATCTGTGGGACACCTACGAGCAGTACTTC
V: TRBV27; size: NA; J: TRBJ2-1; D: NA; CDR3: CASRGGYSYNEQFF; DNA: TGTGCCAGCAGGGGGGGCTACTCCTACAATGAGCAGTTCTTC
V: TRBV6-5; size: NA; J: TRBJ1-2; D: NA; CDR3: CASSPTDLAYGYTF; DNA: TGTGCCAGCAGTCCGACAGATTTAGCCTATGGCTACACCTTC
V: TRBV5-1; size: once; J: TRBJ2-1; D: NA; CDR3: CASSLGLIRADEQFF; DNA: TGCGCCAGCAGCTTGGGTTTGATCCGGGCGGATGAGCAGTTCTTC
V: TRBV5-6; size: NA; J: TRBJ1-2; D: NA; CDR3: CASSLPDRYYGYTF; DNA: TGTGCCAGCAGCTTACCCGACAGGTACTATGGCTACACCTTC
V: TRBV30; size: NA; J: TRBJ1-6; D: TRBD1; CDR3: CAWSPPDRVVSPLHF; DNA: TGTGCCTGGAGTCCCCCCGACAGGGTAGTTTCACCCCTCCACTTT
V: TRBV19; size: NA; J: TRBJ2-1; D: NA; CDR3: CASSTLWLVSVEQFF; DNA: TGTGCCAGTAGTACGCTCTGGTTAGTTTCTGTTGAGCAGTTCTTC
V: TRBV19; size: NA; J: TRBJ1-2; D: TRBD1; CDR3: CASSPSGGRRTGYTF; DNA: TGTGCCAGTAGTCCTTCAGGGGGACGTCGGACTGGCTACACCTTC
V: TRBV9; size: NA; J: TRBJ1-4; D: NA; CDR3: CASSATALNEKLFF; DNA: TGTGCCAGCAGCGCGACAGCACTGAATGAAAAACTGTTTTTT
V: TRBV6-1; size: NA; J: TRBJ2-3; D: TRBD2; CDR3: CASTLLAGAPDTQYF; DNA: TGTGCCAGCACTCTCCTAGCGGGGGCCCCAGATACGCAGTATTTT
V: TRBV28; size: NA; J: TRBJ1-2; D: NA; CDR3: CASSLVRELSNYGYTF; DNA: TGTGCCAGCAGTTTAGTTAGAGAACTGTCTAACTATGGCTACACCTTC
V: TRBV6-6; size: few; J: TRBJ2-7; D: NA; CDR3: CASRLTGHYEQYF; DNA: TGTGCCAGCAGACTCACCGGACACTACGAGCAGTACTTC
V: TRBV7-6; size: NA; J: TRBJ2-6; D: NA; CDR3: CASNPGVAGANVLTF; DNA: TGTGCCAGCAATCCGGGGGTGGCTGGGGCCAACGTCCTGACTTTC
V: TRBV4-3; size: NA; J: TRBJ2-1; D: NA; CDR3: CASSQEGGTKPYLLNNEQFF; DNA: TGCGCCAGCAGCCAAGAAGGGGGGACTAAACCTTACTTACTAAACAATGAGCAGTTCTTC
V: TRBV2; size: NA; J: TRBJ2-3; D: NA; CDR3: CAIPEGSGDSQYF; DNA: TGTGCCATCCCGGAAGGTAGCGGTGATAGCCAGTATTTT
V: TRBV4-3; size: once; J: TRBJ2-3; D: NA; CDR3: CASSLTMVRVGTDTQYF; DNA: TGCGCCAGCAGCCTAACTATGGTCCGGGTGGGCACAGATACGCAGTATTTT
V: TRBV7-6; size: NA; J: TRBJ1-3; D: TRBD1; CDR3: CASSLDAGQGKSSGNTIYF; DNA: TGTGCCAGCAGCTTAGACGCGGGACAGGGGAAAAGCTCTGGAAACACCATATATTTT
V: TRBV5-4; size: few; J: TRBJ1-2; D: NA; CDR3: CASSPPKDSSNYGYTF; DNA: TGTGCCAGCAGCCCCCCGAAGGACAGCTCTAACTATGGCTACACCTTC
V: TRBV5-4; size: NA; J: TRBJ2-3; D: NA; CDR3: CASSLALADSTDTQYF; DNA: TGTGCCAGCAGCTTGGCACTAGCTGATAGCACAGATACGCAGTATTTT
V: TRBV19; size: once; J: TRBJ1-1; D: NA; CDR3: CASSIIDWGNTEAFF; DNA: TGTGCCAGTAGTATTATCGACTGGGGGAACACTGAAGCTTTCTTT
V: TRBV5-1; size: once; J: TRBJ2-2; D: NA; CDR3: CASSPAVSNTGELFF; DNA: TGCGCCAGCAGCCCAGCGGTCTCGAACACCGGGGAGCTGTTTTTT
V: TRBV4-2; size: NA; J: TRBJ1-1; D: TRBD1; CDR3: CASSQVPGTGMNTEAFF; DNA: TGTGCCAGCAGCCAAGTCCCGGGGACAGGGATGAACACTGAAGCTTTCTTT
V: TRBV7-9; size: NA; J: TRBJ1-2; D: NA; CDR3: CASSLAWGYGYTF; DNA: TGTGCCAGCAGCTTAGCGTGGGGCTATGGCTACACCTTC
V: TRBV7-6; size: few; J: TRBJ2-5; D: NA; CDR3: CASSKGTPFQETQYF; DNA: TGTGCCAGCAGCAAAGGGACACCCTTCCAAGAGACCCAGTACTTC
V: TRBV7-6; size: few; J: TRBJ2-7; D: TRBD2; CDR3: CASSLIGEGYEQYF; DNA: TGTGCCAGCAGCTTAATCGGGGAGGGCTACGAGCAGTACTTC
V: TRBV5-1; size: NA; J: TRBJ1-1; D: TRBD1; CDR3: CASSFQGAPEAFF; DNA: TGCGCCAGCAGCTTTCAGGGGGCGCCTGAAGCTTTCTTT
V: TRBV6-7; size: NA; J: TRBJ2-6; D: TRBD1; CDR3: CASSYGGDRVPSGANVLTF; DNA: TGTGCCAGCAGTTACGGGGGGGACAGGGTCCCCTCTGGGGCCAACGTCCTGACTTTC
V: TRBV18; size: NA; J: TRBJ1-2; D: NA; CDR3: CASSPSGGSANYGYTF; DNA: TGTGCCAGCTCACCATCGGGAGGATCAGCTAACTATGGCTACACCTTC
V: TRBV4-3; size: NA; J: TRBJ2-7; D: TRBD1; CDR3: CASSQANRGRQYF; DNA: TGCGCCAGCAGCCAAGCTAACAGGGGCCGACAGTACTTC
V: TRBV27; size: NA; J: TRBJ1-2; D: TRBD1; CDR3: CASSTRTGAGYTF; DNA: TGTGCCAGCAGTACCCGGACAGGTGCCGGCTACACCTTC
V: TRBV9; size: NA; J: TRBJ2-4; D: NA; CDR3: CASSLTVGTKNIQYF; DNA: TGTGCCAGCAGCCTTACGGTAGGGACCAAAAACATTCAGTACTTC
V: TRBV19; size: NA; J: TRBJ2-1; D: NA; CDR3: CASSIPGAYNEQFF; DNA: TGTGCCAGTAGTATTCCCGGAGCCTACAATGAGCAGTTCTTC